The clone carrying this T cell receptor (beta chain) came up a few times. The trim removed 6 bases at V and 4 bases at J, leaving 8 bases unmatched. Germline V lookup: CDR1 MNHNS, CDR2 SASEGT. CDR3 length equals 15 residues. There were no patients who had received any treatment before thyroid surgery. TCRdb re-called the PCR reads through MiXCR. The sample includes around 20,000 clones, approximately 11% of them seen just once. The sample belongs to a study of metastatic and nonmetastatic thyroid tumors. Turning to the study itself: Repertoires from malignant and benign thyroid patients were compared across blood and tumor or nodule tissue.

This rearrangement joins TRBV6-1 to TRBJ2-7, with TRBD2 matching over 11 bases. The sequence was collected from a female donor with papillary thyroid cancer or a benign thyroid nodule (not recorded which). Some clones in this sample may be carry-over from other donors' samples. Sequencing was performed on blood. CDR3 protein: CASSIEASGRYEQYF. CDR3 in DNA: TGTGCCAGCAGCATTGAGGCTAGCGGGAGGTACGAGCAGTACTTC.